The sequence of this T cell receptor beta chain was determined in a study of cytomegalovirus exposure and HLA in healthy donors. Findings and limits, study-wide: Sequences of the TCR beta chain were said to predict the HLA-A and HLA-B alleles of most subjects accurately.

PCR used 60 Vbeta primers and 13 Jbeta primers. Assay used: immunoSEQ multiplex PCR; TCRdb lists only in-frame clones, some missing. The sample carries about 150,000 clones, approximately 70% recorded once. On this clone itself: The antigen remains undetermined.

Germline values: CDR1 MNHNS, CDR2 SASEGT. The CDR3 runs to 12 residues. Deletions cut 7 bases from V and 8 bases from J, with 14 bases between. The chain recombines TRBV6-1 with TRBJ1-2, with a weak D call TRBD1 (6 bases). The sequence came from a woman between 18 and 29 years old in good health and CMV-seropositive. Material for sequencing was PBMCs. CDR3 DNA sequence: TGTGCCAGCACCCAGACAGGAGACGGCTACACCTTC. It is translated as CASTQTGDGYTF.